The 11 T cell receptor beta chains reported below all come from one sample, sequenced in a study of T cell responses to AZD1222 COVID-19 vaccine. Generated by immunoSEQ multiplex PCR, the TCRdb table keeps only in-frame clones and is missing some. The data hold 130,000 to 150,000 clones, with roughly 87% observed a single time. Specimen: peripheral blood, collected 28 days after the second AZD1222 dose. The receptors were gathered from an adult who received the AZD1222 COVID-19 vaccine.

CDR3 residues: CASSHPTSGPRDEQYF. The DNA for the CDR3 is TGTGCCAGCAGCCACCCCACCTCGGGGCCTCGGGACGAGCAGTACTTC. The chain combines TRBV5-5 with TRBJ2-7, with D possibly being TRBD1 or TRBD2 (5 bases each). Germline V gene data show CDR1 as SGHKS and CDR2 as YYEKEE (reference sequence). Trimming took off 4 bases at V and 5 bases at J, with 22 bases between the two ends. The CDR3 totals 16 residues.

V gene TRBV4-2 combines with J gene TRBJ2-5, with D hard to call. Germline-derived CDR1 and CDR2 are LGHNA and YNFKEQ. V was shortened by 1 base and J by 0 bases, with 12 bases between the two germline ends. The CDR3 extends over 16 amino acids. CDR3 in amino acids: CASSQGARNNQETQYF. CDR3 DNA sequence: TGTGCCAGCAGCCAAGGGGCGAGAAATAACCAAGAGACCCAGTACTTC.

This rearrangement joins TRBV27 to TRBJ2-7; weak D call: TRBD1 (6 bases). The CDR3 runs to 15 residues. From germline, CDR1 is MNHEY and CDR2 SMNVEV (reference sequence). Trimming stripped 4 bases from V and 5 bases from J, with 18 bases between. This CDR3 reads CASSYGTGSGNEQYF. The CDR3 nucleotides read TGTGCCAGCAGTTATGGAACAGGGAGTGGCAACGAGCAGTACTTC.

This clone turned up a few times. The rearrangement uses TRBV9 and TRBJ2-1; no definite D call. The germline V and J ends were trimmed by 0 bases and 8 bases, with 12 bases remaining between them. CDR1 is SGDLS and CDR2 is YYNGEE in the germline V gene. The CDR3 runs 14 residues. Here the CDR3 reads CASSVDPSSYEQFF. The CDR3 DNA is TGTGCCAGCAGCGTAGACCCCTCGAGCTATGAGCAGTTCTTC.

The CDR3 spells CASSLAKAAGAYEQYF. The CDR3 DNA follows: TGTGCCAGCAGCTTAGCAAAGGCGGCGGGGGCCTACGAGCAGTACTTC. This sequence joins TRBV13 and TRBJ2-7; 7 nucleotides align to TRBD2. The CDR3 is 16 amino acids. Germline CDR1 is PRHDT and CDR2 is FYEKMQ (reference sequence). J lost 2 bases, V lost 1 base, and 8 bases had no gene match. The full variable domain, completed using reference TRBV13 and TRBJ2-7, is AAGVIQSPRHLIKEKRETATLKCYPIPRHDTVYWYQQGPGQDPQFLISFYEKMQSDKGSIPDRFSAQQFSDYHSELNMSSLELGDSALYFCASSLAKAAGAYEQYFGPGTRLTVT.

The chain carries TRBV6-5 and TRBJ1-3, with 9 bases identical to TRBD1. CDR3 size: 13 residues. Germline CDR1 and CDR2: MNHEY and SVGAGI. Trimming took 8 bases from V and 4 from J; bases not matched to a gene: 3. This CDR3 reads CASRGQGGNTIYF. The CDR3 DNA is TGTGCCAGCCGGGGACAGGGAGGAAACACCATATATTTT.

The chain links TRBV5-1 to TRBJ2-7, with D possibly TRBD2 on 5 matching bases. This CDR3 comprises 17 residues. Trimming cost V 3 bases and J 2 bases, with 21 bases left between them. Germline CDR1 and CDR2: SGHRS and YFSETQ. The CDR3 is CASSSERLVEETYEQYF. The CDR3 bases are TGCGCCAGCAGCTCGGAGAGGTTAGTGGAGGAAACCTACGAGCAGTACTTC.

The CDR3 here is CASSQSPGVSYEQYF. In DNA form, the CDR3 reads TGTGCCAGCAGCCAATCCCCAGGGGTATCCTACGAGCAGTACTTC. The chain joins TRBV16 to TRBJ2-7; D is possibly TRBD1 (6 bases). The germline V gene has CDR1 KGHSY and CDR2 FQNENV. The CDR3 consists of 15 residues. V lost 0 bases, J lost 1 base, and 10 bases lay in between.

The rearrangement links TRBV7-2 to TRBJ2-3; 9 positions agree with TRBD2. This CDR3 contains 16 residues. Trimming cost V 5 bases and J 2 bases; bases outside gene matches: 8. Germline CDR1 SGHTA, CDR2 FQGNSA. CDR3 sequence (DNA): TGTGCCAGCAGCCCACGACTAGCGGATACCACAGATACGCAGTATTTT. Its protein is CASSPRLADTTDTQYF.

V and J are TRBV5-8 and TRBJ1-4, with no clear D. The ends were cut back, 4 bases at V and 8 bases at J, with 15 bases in the middle. This CDR3 region has 14 residues. The germline gives CDR1 SGHTS, CDR2 YDEGEE. The CDR3 loop is CASSLPAEKEKLFF. The CDR3 DNA is TGTGCCAGCAGCCTCCCGGCGGAGAAAGAAAAACTGTTTTTT.

This chain links TRBV2 with TRBJ2-7; 8 nucleotides match TRBD1. This CDR3 has 13 residues. Germline trimming cut 5 bases from V and 3 bases from J; bases unmatched to any gene: 3. From germline, CDR1 is SNHLY and CDR2 FYNNEI. The CDR3 is CASSPTGDYEQYF. The CDR3 DNA reads TGTGCCAGCAGTCCGACAGGGGACTACGAGCAGTACTTC.